A selection of T cell receptor beta chains follows, all from one sample in a study of beta chain features in type 1 diabetes. Profiled with immunoSEQ multiplex PCR; TCRdb holds only in-frame clones, not every one. The sample lists around 250,000 clones, about 71% seen once, with around 0.057% in the top ten. Sequenced material: naive CD4+ T cells from blood. Receptors originate from a man in his thirties or forties in good health. The CDR3 runs from the conserved cysteine through the conserved F or W. The order of the fields is clone size, V gene, D gene, CDR3 length, J gene, CDR3 protein, CDR3 DNA. A D gene is named only where the DNA matches it firmly. Some rows mark clone size as missing; the rest say once, few, many or name a class of expanded clone.

clone_size: NA
v_call: TRBV13
d_call: TRBD1
cdr3_length: 14
j_call: TRBJ1-1
cdr3_aa: CASSLLRGDTEAFF
cdr3_nt: TGTGCCAGCAGCTTACTCAGGGGGGACACTGAAGCTTTCTTT

clone_size: NA
v_call: TRBV7-9
d_call: NA
cdr3_length: 14
j_call: TRBJ2-1
cdr3_aa: CASSFFASPNEQFF
cdr3_nt: TGTGCCAGCAGCTTTTTCGCATCGCCGAATGAGCAGTTCTTC

clone_size: NA
v_call: TRBV9
d_call: NA
cdr3_length: 13
j_call: TRBJ2-3
cdr3_aa: CASSVAGADTQYF
cdr3_nt: TGTGCCAGCAGCGTAGCGGGAGCTGATACGCAGTATTTT

clone_size: NA
v_call: TRBV13
d_call: TRBD1
cdr3_length: 15
j_call: TRBJ2-1
cdr3_aa: CASRLRDSWLAGQFF
cdr3_nt: TGTGCCAGCAGGCTCCGGGACAGTTGGCTGGCGGGGCAGTTCTTC

clone_size: NA
v_call: TRBV28
d_call: NA
cdr3_length: 12
j_call: TRBJ2-1
cdr3_aa: CASSFSYNEQFF
cdr3_nt: TGTGCCAGCAGTTTCAGCTACAATGAGCAGTTCTTC

clone_size: NA
v_call: TRBV29-1
d_call: TRBD1
cdr3_length: 11
j_call: TRBJ2-7
cdr3_aa: CSVEGTGEQYF
cdr3_nt: TGCAGCGTTGAAGGGACAGGCGAGCAGTACTTC

clone_size: NA
v_call: TRBV9
d_call: TRBD1
cdr3_length: 15
j_call: TRBJ2-6
cdr3_aa: CASSATGAGANVLTF
cdr3_nt: TGTGCCAGCAGCGCGACAGGGGCCGGGGCCAACGTCCTGACTTTC

clone_size: NA
v_call: TRBV29-1
d_call: TRBD1
cdr3_length: 14
j_call: TRBJ2-7
cdr3_aa: CSVHRGQGASEQYF
cdr3_nt: TGCAGCGTCCACCGCGGACAGGGGGCTAGCGAGCAGTACTTC

clone_size: NA
v_call: TRBV7-9
d_call: NA
cdr3_length: 12
j_call: TRBJ2-3
cdr3_aa: CASTLPTDTQYF
cdr3_nt: TGTGCCAGCACCTTACCTACAGATACGCAGTATTTT

clone_size: NA
v_call: TRBV4-3
d_call: TRBD2
cdr3_length: 19
j_call: TRBJ2-3
cdr3_aa: CASSQAGTLLAGSTDTQYF
cdr3_nt: TGCGCCAGCAGCCAAGCTGGGACTCTCCTAGCGGGGAGCACAGATACGCAGTATTTT

clone_size: NA
v_call: TRBV19
d_call: TRBD2
cdr3_length: 15
j_call: TRBJ2-5
cdr3_aa: CASSMGLAVGETQYF
cdr3_nt: TGTGCCAGTAGTATGGGACTAGCAGTTGGAGAGACCCAGTACTTC

clone_size: NA
v_call: TRBV7-2
d_call: NA
cdr3_length: 13
j_call: TRBJ1-2
cdr3_aa: CASSLDGTFGYTF
cdr3_nt: TGTGCCAGCAGCTTAGACGGGACGTTCGGCTACACCTTC

clone_size: NA
v_call: TRBV15
d_call: NA
cdr3_length: 13
j_call: TRBJ2-5
cdr3_aa: CATSRVFQETQYF
cdr3_nt: TGTGCCACCAGCAGAGTATTCCAAGAGACCCAGTACTTC

clone_size: NA
v_call: TRBV29-1
d_call: TRBD1
cdr3_length: 15
j_call: TRBJ2-7
cdr3_aa: CSGRTGTGRTYEQYF
cdr3_nt: TGCAGCGGCAGGACTGGGACAGGGCGGACCTACGAGCAGTACTTC

clone_size: NA
v_call: TRBV29-1
d_call: TRBD1
cdr3_length: 15
j_call: TRBJ2-7
cdr3_aa: CSGNALGQGAAEQYF
cdr3_nt: TGCAGCGGGAACGCCCTGGGACAGGGGGCCGCCGAGCAGTACTTC

clone_size: NA
v_call: TRBV14
d_call: TRBD1
cdr3_length: 17
j_call: TRBJ2-3
cdr3_aa: CASSQYPGQGATDTQYF
cdr3_nt: TGTGCCAGCAGCCAATACCCGGGACAGGGGGCTACAGATACGCAGTATTTT

clone_size: once
v_call: TRBV29-1
d_call: TRBD2
cdr3_length: 15
j_call: TRBJ2-5
cdr3_aa: CSVEGLREVQETQYF
cdr3_nt: TGCAGCGTTGAGGGCTTGCGGGAGGTTCAAGAGACCCAGTACTTC

clone_size: NA
v_call: TRBV7-9
d_call: TRBD1
cdr3_length: 14
j_call: TRBJ2-5
cdr3_aa: CASSSRTGQETQYF
cdr3_nt: TGTGCCAGCAGCTCCAGGACAGGCCAAGAGACCCAGTACTTC

clone_size: few
v_call: TRBV7-9
d_call: NA
cdr3_length: 14
j_call: TRBJ1-2
cdr3_aa: CASSFLGSNYGYTF
cdr3_nt: TGTGCCAGCAGCTTTCTCGGGAGTAACTATGGCTACACCTTC

clone_size: few
v_call: TRBV7-2
d_call: NA
cdr3_length: 14
j_call: TRBJ2-1
cdr3_aa: CASSFLDLAPEQFF
cdr3_nt: TGTGCCAGCAGCTTTTTAGACCTAGCTCCTGAGCAGTTCTTC

clone_size: NA
v_call: TRBV27
d_call: NA
cdr3_length: 16
j_call: TRBJ2-2
cdr3_aa: CASSLPPGQRLGELFF
cdr3_nt: TGTGCCAGCAGTTTGCCCCCGGGACAAAGGCTCGGGGAGCTGTTTTTT

clone_size: NA
v_call: TRBV10-3
d_call: NA
cdr3_length: 13
j_call: TRBJ2-7
cdr3_aa: CAISGPAEYEQYF
cdr3_nt: TGTGCCATCAGTGGCCCCGCAGAATACGAGCAGTACTTC

clone_size: NA
v_call: TRBV12-5
d_call: TRBD1
cdr3_length: 12
j_call: TRBJ1-1
cdr3_aa: CASGSGQGSAFF
cdr3_nt: TGTGCTAGTGGTTCGGGACAGGGGAGCGCTTTCTTT

clone_size: NA
v_call: TRBV29-1
d_call: NA
cdr3_length: 14
j_call: TRBJ2-1
cdr3_aa: CSVGRPSSYNEQFF
cdr3_nt: TGCAGCGTTGGTCGCCCCAGCTCCTACAATGAGCAGTTCTTC

clone_size: NA
v_call: TRBV10-3
d_call: NA
cdr3_length: 15
j_call: TRBJ2-5
cdr3_aa: CAISESGAPEETQYF
cdr3_nt: TGTGCCATCAGTGAGTCGGGGGCTCCAGAAGAGACCCAGTACTTC

clone_size: NA
v_call: TRBV30
d_call: NA
cdr3_length: 13
j_call: TRBJ1-1
cdr3_aa: CAWRNSLNTEAFF
cdr3_nt: TGTGCCTGGCGCAACAGCCTGAACACTGAAGCTTTCTTT

clone_size: NA
v_call: TRBV29-1
d_call: TRBD1
cdr3_length: 13
j_call: TRBJ2-7
cdr3_aa: CSVAGTGDHEQYF
cdr3_nt: TGCAGCGTAGCCGGGACAGGGGACCACGAGCAGTACTTC

clone_size: NA
v_call: TRBV5-1
d_call: TRBD2
cdr3_length: 16
j_call: TRBJ2-3
cdr3_aa: CASSLGLAEHTDTQYF
cdr3_nt: TGCGCCAGCAGCTTGGGACTAGCGGAGCACACAGATACGCAGTATTTT

clone_size: once
v_call: TRBV25-1
d_call: NA
cdr3_length: 17
j_call: TRBJ2-2
cdr3_aa: CASGETLLTPNTGELFF
cdr3_nt: TGTGCCAGCGGTGAGACTTTATTAACACCGAACACCGGGGAGCTGTTTTTT

clone_size: once
v_call: TRBV2
d_call: NA
cdr3_length: 15
j_call: TRBJ1-5
cdr3_aa: CASSSYGRAGQPQHF
cdr3_nt: TGTGCCAGCAGCTCCTATGGGAGGGCCGGCCAGCCCCAGCATTTT

clone_size: few
v_call: TRBV25-1
d_call: NA
cdr3_length: 13
j_call: TRBJ2-3
cdr3_aa: CASSDRPRDTQYF
cdr3_nt: TGTGCCAGCAGTGACAGACCCCGAGATACGCAGTATTTT

clone_size: NA
v_call: TRBV25-1
d_call: NA
cdr3_length: 13
j_call: TRBJ1-6
cdr3_aa: CASAKSYNSPLHF
cdr3_nt: TGTGCCAGCGCAAAAAGCTATAATTCACCCCTCCACTTT

clone_size: once
v_call: TRBV7-2
d_call: NA
cdr3_length: 17
j_call: TRBJ2-3
cdr3_aa: CASSLRASTGSTDTQYF
cdr3_nt: TGTGCCAGCAGCTTAAGGGCCAGCACGGGAAGCACAGATACGCAGTATTTT

clone_size: NA
v_call: TRBV29-1
d_call: NA
cdr3_length: 11
j_call: TRBJ2-3
cdr3_aa: CSAPEADTQYF
cdr3_nt: TGCAGCGCCCCAGAAGCGGATACGCAGTATTTT

clone_size: NA
v_call: TRBV27
d_call: NA
cdr3_length: 11
j_call: TRBJ2-1
cdr3_aa: CASRVFNEQFF
cdr3_nt: TGTGCCAGCAGGGTCTTCAATGAGCAGTTCTTC

clone_size: once
v_call: TRBV9
d_call: NA
cdr3_length: 12
j_call: TRBJ2-1
cdr3_aa: CASSVAGSEQFF
cdr3_nt: TGTGCCAGCAGCGTAGCCGGTTCTGAGCAGTTCTTC

clone_size: NA
v_call: TRBV9
d_call: NA
cdr3_length: 14
j_call: TRBJ2-2
cdr3_aa: CASSVRSDTGELFF
cdr3_nt: TGTGCCAGCAGCGTGAGGAGCGATACCGGGGAGCTGTTTTTT

clone_size: NA
v_call: TRBV6-6
d_call: NA
cdr3_length: 14
j_call: TRBJ2-7
cdr3_aa: CASSYGPNSYEQYF
cdr3_nt: TGTGCCAGCAGTTACGGGCCAAACTCCTACGAGCAGTACTTC

clone_size: NA
v_call: TRBV9
d_call: NA
cdr3_length: 13
j_call: TRBJ2-3
cdr3_aa: CASSVAPSDTQYF
cdr3_nt: TGTGCCAGCAGCGTAGCCCCGTCAGATACGCAGTATTTT

clone_size: few
v_call: TRBV29-1
d_call: TRBD1
cdr3_length: 13
j_call: TRBJ2-7
cdr3_aa: CSVAQGARYEQYF
cdr3_nt: TGCAGCGTTGCGCAGGGGGCGCGTTACGAGCAGTACTTC

clone_size: NA
v_call: TRBV29-1
d_call: NA
cdr3_length: 11
j_call: TRBJ2-7
cdr3_aa: CSVGEFYEQYF
cdr3_nt: TGCAGCGTTGGAGAGTTCTACGAGCAGTACTTC